The clone carrying this T cell receptor (beta chain) was seen many times. Preparation of the TCRbeta library used unique molecular identifiers. In TCRdb, the PCR reads were re-called with MiXCR into one record per CDR3 protein. The data contain approximately 590,000 distinct CDR3 sequences, 8% to 11% of them seen just once; the ten biggest clones take up around 4%. This record comes from a study of T-cell reconstitution after alpha-beta-depleted transplantation in children. Germline V gene sequence: CDR1 MNHEY, CDR2 SVGEGT. The CDR3 is 14 amino acids. The V and J ends lost 4 bases and 0 bases respectively, with 9 bases between them.

The sequence derives from a human donor who donated a stem cell graft to a child with acute myeloid leukemia. This material consisted of PBMCs from the stem cell graft donor, taken from the stem cell graft. The rearrangement uses TRBV6-2 or TRBV6-3 and TRBJ1-1; no clear D. The DNA of the CDR3 is TGTGCCAGCAGTTCCATATTCATGAACACTGAAGCTTTCTTT. Protein sequence: CASSSIFMNTEAFF.